The rows below give T cell receptor beta chains drawn from one sample of a study of HIV-infected patients and healthy controls. From the 5' RACE reads, TCRdb called clonotypes with MiXCR, one entry per CDR3 protein. Of approximately 10,000 distinct CDR3 sequences listed, around 5.4% are singletons. This specimen was blood, taken during antiretroviral therapy. The receptors here all came from an adult with HIV infection. The donor label of this sample is uncertain. Each CDR3 is given without its conserved first and last residue. The order of the fields is V gene, CDR3 protein.

TRBV4-2,ASSQTPPGGNQPQH
TRBV5-1,ASSSQGFDTEAF
TRBV19,ASRDRDRAYEQY
TRBV10-3,AISPGETIY
TRBV21-1,ASSKAGGRGSMPYEQY
TRBV5-4,ASSLWGRDTQY
TRBV12-3/TRBV12-4,ASSLVSNEKLF
TRBV7-3,ASSPLHEGGFETQY
TRBV7-9,ASSLTGTSGRAGGEQF
TRBV13,ASSSIRGLAASGANVLT
TRBV4-3,ASSQDKRSIRGYT
TRBV7-9,ASSQSSGYT
TRBV6-2/TRBV6-3,ASSSLGKTRDTQY
TRBV11-1,ASSSGWANEQF
TRBV5-4,ASSFGGGSTDTQY
TRBV7-9,ASSLVSGANVLT
TRBV13,ASRRLEAF
TRBV15,ATSREKKPPETQY
TRBV6-6,ASRTSGRGDTQY
TRBV20-1,SADRDTSGANVLT
TRBV6-6,ASSRKGHEQY
TRBV2,ASSYRASTDTQY
TRBV11-3,ASSTGPRDSMY
TRBV11-3,ASSLGGAGTGKLF
TRBV6-6,ASSFRTGGDEKLF
TRBV6-5,ASSYLTGEDYGYT
TRBV3-1,ASSQDWGGAGANVLT
TRBV11-1,ASSLGYEQF
TRBV19,ASGRGDGYT
TRBV29-1,SVVYGGEVETQY
TRBV2,ASSWGAGGNQPQH
TRBV3-1,ASSQGADTQY
TRBV5-2,ASNPLAGLADTQY
TRBV7-9,ASSPGQTGSRTDTQY
TRBV11-2,ASSLEYLDPYNEQF
TRBV6-6,ASSYSAPAGWGNEQF
TRBV18,ASSPITSGSINEQF
TRBV6-2/TRBV6-3,ASRAGQGYNEQF
TRBV27,ASSPQGGYSNQPQH
TRBV19,ASSRMSGGGTDTQY
TRBV2,ASSRLPFDQETQY
TRBV2,ASSSSGETQY
TRBV6-2/TRBV6-3,ASSVDSVDTEAF
TRBV7-6,ASSLRGATDTQY
TRBV2,ASKAQEGTEAF
TRBV30,AWSGGLRGYT
TRBV4-2,ASSLEPDGVSNTEAF
TRBV19,ASSIHDRTGELF
TRBV6-6,ASSYSAGGHQPQH
TRBV12-3/TRBV12-4,ASSFILRGQETQY
TRBV4-2,ASSQEGTGANVLT
TRBV7-3,ASSLTSSGQGAGELF
TRBV19,ASGELAGGRHTQY
TRBV12-3/TRBV12-4,ASSEQDTQY